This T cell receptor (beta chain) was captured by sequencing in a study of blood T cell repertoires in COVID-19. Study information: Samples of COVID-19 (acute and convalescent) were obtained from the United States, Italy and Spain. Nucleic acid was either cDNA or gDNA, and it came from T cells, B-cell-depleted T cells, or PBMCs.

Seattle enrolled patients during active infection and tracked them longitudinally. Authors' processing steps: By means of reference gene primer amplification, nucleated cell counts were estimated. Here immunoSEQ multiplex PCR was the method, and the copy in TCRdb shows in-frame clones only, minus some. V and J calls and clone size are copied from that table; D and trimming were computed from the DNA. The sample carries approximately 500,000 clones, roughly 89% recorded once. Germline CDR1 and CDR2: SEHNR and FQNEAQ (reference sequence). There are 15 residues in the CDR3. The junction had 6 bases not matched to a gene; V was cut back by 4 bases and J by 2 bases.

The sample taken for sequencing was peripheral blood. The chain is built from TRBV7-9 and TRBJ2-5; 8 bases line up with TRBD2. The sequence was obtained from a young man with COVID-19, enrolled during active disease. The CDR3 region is CASSSAGGAQETQYF. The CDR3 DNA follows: TGTGCCAGCAGCTCTGCCGGGGGGGCACAAGAGACCCAGTACTTC.